The rows below give T cell receptor beta chains drawn from one sample of a study of sequential checkpoint blockade in melanoma. Assay used: immunoSEQ multiplex PCR; TCRdb lists only in-frame clones, some missing. The profile shows roughly 1,600 clones, about a quarter of them singletons. The sample was tumor tissue (inferred from file names), taken from a patient given nivolumab and ipilimumab in sequence. The receptors derive from a human donor with melanoma. CDR3s include the opening cysteine and the closing phenylalanine or tryptophan. The order of the fields is clone size, D gene, V gene, J gene, CDR3 DNA, CDR3 protein. D genes are given only for firm matches. Expanded clones get a size class; other rows say once, few or many, or leave the size out.

medium-sized	TRBD1	TRBV11-3	TRBJ2-7	TGTGCCAGCAGCTTAAGGACAGGGACCCACTACGAGCAGTACTTC	CASSLRTGTHYEQYF
-	-	TRBV5-1	TRBJ2-6	TGCGCCAGCAGCTTGGTTACAGGACCCTCCTCTGGGGCCAACGTCCTGACTTTC	CASSLVTGPSSGANVLTF
medium-sized	-	TRBV11-3	TRBJ1-1	TGTGCCAGCAGCTTAGATGCAGGACATACGAACACTGAAGCTTTCTTT	CASSLDAGHTNTEAFF
medium-sized	-	TRBV11-3	TRBJ2-2	TGTGCCAGCAGCTACTTGGGAGGCAGGGACACCGGGGAGCTGTTTTTT	CASSYLGGRDTGELFF
-	TRBD2	TRBV19	TRBJ2-5	TGTGCCAGTAGTACCCCCGGGGGGGCCGGCCAAGAGACCCAGTACTTC	CASSTPGGAGQETQYF
-	TRBD2	TRBV29-1	TRBJ2-1	TGCAGCGTTGGAGGCGGGAGGGGACCGCCCAATGAGCAGTTCTTC	CSVGGGRGPPNEQFF
-	-	TRBV12-5	TRBJ2-2	TGTGCTAGTGAACCCCAGGCGACCGGGGAGCTGTTTTTT	CASEPQATGELFF
-	-	TRBV5-1	TRBJ2-3	TGCGCCAGCAGCTTGGACGGGAGATTGGATACGCAGTATTTT	CASSLDGRLDTQYF
-	-	TRBV12-5	TRBJ2-3	TGTGCCAGCACGGCTGGGGATACGCAGTATTTT	CASTAGDTQYF
medium-sized	-	TRBV6-8	TRBJ2-7	TGTGCCAGCAGTTACGTGGACTCCTACGAGCAGTACTTC	CASSYVDSYEQYF
large	-	TRBV18	TRBJ1-2	TGTGCCAGCTCACCACTCCCGGGTGGCTACACCTTC	CASSPLPGGYTF
-	TRBD2	TRBV5-1	TRBJ2-3	TGCGCCAGCAGCTTCTCAAGCGGGGGGGACACAGATACGCAGTATTTT	CASSFSSGGDTDTQYF
few	-	TRBV9	TRBJ2-1	TGTGCCAGCAGCGCGAGTCCTCTAGGGTCGGACAATGAGCAGTTCTTC	CASSASPLGSDNEQFF
medium-sized	-	TRBV11-3	TRBJ1-3	TGTGCCAGCAGCGTCAGTGGGGGCCGTGCAACATCTGGAAACACCATATATTTT	CASSVSGGRATSGNTIYF
few	TRBD1	TRBV30	TRBJ1-1	TGTGCCTGGCGTCCCGGGACAGGTTATGCTTTCTTT	CAWRPGTGYAFF
medium-sized	-	TRBV11-3	TRBJ1-3	TGTGCCAGCAGCTTGGCAGGACCCGGCTCTGGAAACACCATATATTTT	CASSLAGPGSGNTIYF
medium-sized	TRBD2	TRBV11-3	TRBJ2-1	TGTGCCAGCAGCCTCATGGGACTAGCGGGAGTTGAGCAGTTCTTC	CASSLMGLAGVEQFF
medium-sized	-	TRBV11-3	TRBJ2-1	TGTGCCAGCAGCTCCCTAGCATTGCGGGGCGCAGCTGAGCAGTTCTTC	CASSSLALRGAAEQFF
-	-	TRBV9	TRBJ1-3	TGTGCCAGCAGCGACCACTTACAGGGCTCTGGAAACACCATATATTTT	CASSDHLQGSGNTIYF
few	-	TRBV9	TRBJ1-2	TGTGCCAGCAGCCCGAGGGGGGGGCAGGGCTACACCTTC	CASSPRGGQGYTF
medium-sized	-	TRBV11-3	TRBJ2-7	TGTGCCAGCAGCTTAGGCAGTATTCCCTACGAGCAGTACTTC	CASSLGSIPYEQYF
-	-	TRBV30	TRBJ1-1	TGTCTGGCGGAGAGGAACACTGAAGCTTTCTTT	CLAERNTEAFF
-	-	TRBV1	TRBJ1-2	TGCGCCAGCAGCCCCCACCCAGCGGTCCTTGAAGACTATGGCTACACCTTC	CASSPHPAVLEDYGYTF
medium-sized	TRBD1	TRBV11-3	TRBJ1-2	TGTGCCAGCAGCTTCGGACAGGCCTTCTATGGCTACACCTTC	CASSFGQAFYGYTF
-	-	TRBV19	TRBJ1-6	TGTGCCAGTAGGGGGACTGGGCCCTCCCCCCTCCACTTT	CASRGTGPSPLHF
-	-	TRBV29-1	TRBJ2-7	TGCAGCGTTGAACAGGGCCCTTACGAGCAGTACTTC	CSVEQGPYEQYF
-	-	TRBV19	TRBJ2-1	TGTGCCAGTAGTATTGGCTACAATGAGCAGTTCTTC	CASSIGYNEQFF
few	-	TRBV29-1	TRBJ1-1	TGCAGCGTAGAGAGGTCGGCAGGCACTGAAGCTTTCTTT	CSVERSAGTEAFF
-	-	TRBV19	TRBJ1-2	TGTGCCAGTAGTATAGATCGGGCGGGGGACGAAAACACCTTC	CASSIDRAGDENTF
few	-	TRBV6-8	TRBJ1-5	TGTGCCAGCAGTGGTATCGTCGGCAATCAGCCCCAGCATTTT	CASSGIVGNQPQHF
medium-sized	-	TRBV11-3	TRBJ1-1	TGTGCCAGCAGCTTTAGACGTATGAACACTGAAGCTTTCTTT	CASSFRRMNTEAFF
-	-	TRBV15	TRBJ1-4	TGTGCCACCAGCAGACATAATGAGGGTAAAGAAAAACTGTTTTTT	CATSRHNEGKEKLFF
-	TRBD1	TRBV6-8	TRBJ1-1	TGTGCCGCGGGAGGAGGGACAGTGAACACTGAAGCTTTCTTT	CAAGGGTVNTEAFF
-	-	TRBV15	TRBJ2-5	TGTGCCACCAGCAGCCCAGGGTGGTCGGAGACCCAGTACTTC	CATSSPGWSETQYF
-	TRBD1	TRBV11-3	TRBJ2-3	TGTGCCAGCTCCCGGGACAGGGCCGCAGATACGCAGTATTTT	CASSRDRAADTQYF
-	-	TRBV7-1	TRBJ1-2	TGTGCCAGCAGCTTAAACGCCGGCTATGGCTACACCTTC	CASSLNAGYGYTF
few	-	TRBV6-8	TRBJ2-1	TGTGCCAGCAGTGCGGGACAGCATGAGCAGTTCTTC	CASSAGQHEQFF
-	-	TRBV6-8	TRBJ1-3	TGTGCCAGCAGGGGGCTCGGAAACACCATATATTTT	CASRGLGNTIYF
few	-	TRBV9	TRBJ1-5	TGTGCCAGCAGCGAGACGGGCAATCAGCCCCAGCATTTT	CASSETGNQPQHF
-	-	TRBV6-8	TRBJ1-2	TGTGCCAGCAGTCCGAAACACGGCGTAAAAGGCGGCTACACCTTC	CASSPKHGVKGGYTF
medium-sized	-	TRBV11-3	TRBJ2-7	TGTGCCAGCAGCTTAGGGGTGGGAGCGAGGTACGAGCAGTACTTC	CASSLGVGARYEQYF
medium-sized	TRBD2	TRBV6-8	TRBJ2-3	TGTGCCAGCGGCCCGCTGGGGGGGGGCACAGATACGCAGTATTTT	CASGPLGGGTDTQYF